Following are 24 T cell receptor beta chains from one sample sequenced in a study of T cells in Graves' hyperthyroidism and ophthalmopathy. RNA transcripts served as the template for amplifying TCR beta CDR3 regions. The TCR CDR3 was amplified in a first-round RT-PCR using the HTBI primer set. TCRdb itself ran the multiplex PCR reads through MiXCR, one entry per CDR3 protein. The repertoire holds about 710,000 distinct CDR3 sequences, with 16% as singletons. The source material was blood. The origin of the receptors is a man between 18 and 35 years old with Graves' hyperthyroidism.

This clonotype was found many times. The gene calls are TRBV28 and TRBJ2-7, with D unresolved. CDR3 length equals 15 residues. Trimming removed 3 bases at V and 3 bases at J, with 15 bases between. Germline V gene data show CDR1 as MDHEN and CDR2 as SYDVKM. The CDR3 is CASSFGGRRVYEQYF. Written as DNA, the CDR3 is TGTGCCAGCAGTTTTGGTGGAAGAAGGGTCTACGAGCAGTACTTC.

This clonotype appeared a few times. The chain is built from TRBV6-1 and TRBJ2-7; 10 positions agree with TRBD2. This CDR3 has 14 residues. Looked up from germline, CDR1 is MNHNS and CDR2 is SASEGT. V lost 5 bases, J lost 7 bases, and 8 bases stayed unmatched. CDR3 DNA sequence: TGTGCCAGCAGTTACACCCTAGCGGGAGAAGAGCAGTACTTC. Translated, it gives CASSYTLAGEEQYF.

This clonotype was detected only a few times. This rearrangement joins TRBV5-1 to TRBJ2-2; 10 bases are a match to TRBD1. Per germline, CDR1 SGHRS and CDR2 YFSETQ. The V segment lost 0 bases and the J segment 3 bases; nucleotides outside the gene matches: 2. This CDR3 comprises 16 residues. Written as DNA, the CDR3 is TGCGCCAGCAGCTTGGCCGGGACAGGGGACACCGGGGAGCTGTTTTTT. Protein sequence: CASSLAGTGDTGELFF.

There are many counts of this clonotype. The chain uses TRBV20-1 and TRBJ2-1; 8 bases line up with TRBD2. The CDR3 spans 13 residues. The V gene end was trimmed by 7 bases and the J gene end by 3 bases; junction bases not matched to a gene: 5. Germline V lookup: CDR1 DFQATT, CDR2 SNEGSKA (reference sequence). The CDR3 loop is CSGNSGVYNEQFF. The CDR3 bases are TGCAGTGGGAATAGCGGGGTCTACAATGAGCAGTTCTTC.

This clonotype has a count of ten or more. This chain links TRBV7-7 with TRBJ2-1; D unresolved. Germline loops: CDR1 SSHAT, CDR2 FNYEAQ (reference sequence). V dropped 2 bases and J dropped 7 bases, with 9 bases sitting between them. The CDR3 spans 13 residues. The DNA for the CDR3 is TGTGCCAGCAGCTTAAGTAGGAGTAATGAGCAGTTCTTC. Its translation: CASSLSRSNEQFF.

This clonotype was counted only a few times. This sequence joins TRBV7-2 and TRBJ2-1; 7 bases agree with TRBD1. The CDR3 consists of 15 residues. V dropped 5 bases and J dropped 0; count of bases not matched to a gene: 4. Germline CDR1 and CDR2: SGHTA and FQGNSA. CDR3 loop: CASSRDSGSYNEQFF. As DNA, the CDR3 is TGTGCCAGCAGCAGGGACAGTGGCTCCTACAATGAGCAGTTCTTC.

Only a few counts were recorded for this clonotype. The chain recombines TRBV28 with TRBJ1-2; maybe TRBD1 (6 bases). V was trimmed by 2 bases and J by 3 bases, leaving 16 bases between them. The CDR3 loop spans 16 amino acids. Germline V gene lookup returns CDR1 MDHEN and CDR2 SYDVKM. CDR3 residues: CASSLQRQALYYGYTF. CDR3 sequence (DNA): TGTGCCAGCAGTTTACAAAGACAGGCCCTCTACTATGGCTACACCTTC.

The CDR3 region has the DNA TGTGCCAGCAGCTTCGCCGGGACTAGCAACACAGATACGCAGTATTTT. It codes for CASSFAGTSNTDTQYF. The chain joins TRBV9 to TRBJ2-3; TRBD2 matches at 9 bases. Germline trimming cut 4 bases from V and 2 bases from J; bases unmatched to any gene: 8. The CDR3 consists of 16 residues. Germline CDR1 is SGDLS and CDR2 is YYNGEE.

On this clonotype itself: This may be a read error, as it is one base from a much larger clone. The rearrangement joins TRBV28 to TRBJ1-5; TRBD1 aligns across 8 bases. CDR1 is MDHEN and CDR2 is SYDVKM in the germline V gene. The CDR3 is 14 amino acids. Trimming at V came to 6 bases and at J to 4 bases, leaving 5 bases not matched to a gene. The CDR3 region has the DNA TGTGCCAGCAGCCTGACAGGGGAGAATCAGCCCCAGCATTTT. Its protein product is CASSLTGENQPQHF.

This clonotype was detected many times. The rearrangement joins TRBV12-3 or TRBV12-4 to TRBJ2-4, with 9 nucleotides matching TRBD1. This CDR3 comprises 16 residues. V shed 6 bases and J 0 bases; nucleotides not matched to a gene: 6. CDR3 region: CASRGQGARAKNIQYF. The CDR3 DNA sequence: TGTGCCAGCAGGGGACAGGGAGCAAGAGCCAAAAACATTCAGTACTTC.

Only a few counts were recorded for this clonotype. The chain employs TRBV7-9 and TRBJ1-1, with D possibly matching TRBD1 (6 bases). The CDR3 has 14 amino acids. V lost 10 bases to trimming and J lost 5 bases, with 20 bases between them. CDR1 is SEHNR, CDR2 FQNEAQ, per germline (reference sequence). The DNA of the CDR3 is TGTGCCACCCTCTTGGTCAGGGGTGGAACTGAAGCTTTCTTT. Its protein product is CATLLVRGGTEAFF.

Many counts were recorded for this clonotype. The CDR3 DNA reads TGCAGTGCTTTGGACACATATGGCTACACCTTC. This gives the protein CSALDTYGYTF. The chain is built from TRBV20-1 and TRBJ1-2; a weak D match, TRBD1 (5 bases). This CDR3 region has 11 residues. V shed 5 bases and J shed 5 bases, with 9 bases lying between them. Germline-derived CDR1 and CDR2 are DFQATT and SNEGSKA (reference sequence).

This clonotype was seen only a few times. J is TRBJ2-2 and V is TRBV12-3 or TRBV12-4; D may be TRBD2 (6 bases). The CDR3 extends over 15 amino acids. V dropped 6 bases and J dropped 4 bases, with 15 bases sitting between them. In DNA, the CDR3 is TGTGCCAGCAGGACCCCGGGACTGACCACCGGGGAGCTGTTTTTT. Protein product: CASRTPGLTTGELFF.

This clonotype was counted only a few times. This rearrangement joins TRBV6-1 to TRBJ2-1, with D possibly being TRBD1 (6 bases). The CDR3 is made up of 15 amino acids. CDR1 and CDR2 from the germline V gene are MNHNS and SASEGT. Trimming removed 5 bases from V and 5 bases from J, with 16 bases in between. For the CDR3, the DNA is TGTGCCAGCAGTTATCCAGGGGTGGGGAACAATGAGCAGTTCTTC. Residues: CASSYPGVGNNEQFF.

The chain carries TRBV27 and TRBJ1-5; TRBD1 aligns across 7 bases. The CDR3 covers 14 residues. Germline V gives CDR1 MNHEY, CDR2 SMNVEV (reference sequence). With V trimmed by 5 bases and J by 6 bases, 7 bases remained unmatched. DNA of the CDR3: TGTGCCAGCAGTCTTATCACAGGGGTTCAGCCCCAGCATTTT. This sequence encodes CASSLITGVQPQHF.

A few counts support this clonotype. V and J are TRBV19 and TRBJ1-4; D is undetermined. V was shortened by 7 bases and J by 1 base, with 13 bases between the two germline ends. The CDR3 sequence is 15 residues long. Germline lookup yields CDR1 LNHDA and CDR2 SQIVND (reference sequence). Here the CDR3 reads CASNTRVVTNEKLFF. CDR3 coding DNA: TGTGCCAGTAATACACGGGTGGTAACTAATGAAAAACTGTTTTTT.

In its sample, this clonotype was seen many times. The J gene is TRBJ2-2, the V gene TRBV24-1; 8 bases are a match to TRBD2. V gave up 3 bases and J gave up 3 bases; unmatched junction bases: 8. Germline lookup yields CDR1 KGHDR and CDR2 SFDVKD. This CDR3 is built from 17 residues. The CDR3 DNA follows: TGTGCCACCAGTGATCATCTAGCGGGCGTGGACACCGGGGAGCTGTTTTTT. Translation: CATSDHLAGVDTGELFF.

V and J are TRBV29-1 and TRBJ1-5; maybe TRBD1 (6 bases). The CDR3 is made up of 14 amino acids. The germline gives CDR1 SQVTM, CDR2 ANQGSEA. Trimming stripped 4 bases from V and 7 bases from J, with 17 bases between. The CDR3 sequence: CSVGDKVGGQPQHF. In nucleotides, the CDR3 is TGCAGCGTTGGGGACAAGGTGGGGGGCCAGCCCCAGCATTTT.

This clonotype came up many times. The chain couples TRBV2 to TRBJ2-2; TRBD1 agrees at 7 bases. The CDR3 consists of 14 residues. Germline loops: CDR1 SNHLY, CDR2 FYNNEI. Trimming took 6 bases from V and 5 from J; bases not matched to a gene: 6. This chain's CDR3 is CASRDRARTGELFF. CDR3 sequence (DNA): TGTGCCAGCAGAGACAGGGCTCGAACCGGGGAGCTGTTTTTT.

There are many counts of this clonotype. The chain uses TRBV28 and TRBJ2-3; D may be TRBD2 (5 bases). This CDR3 contains 16 residues. The V end lost 7 bases, the J end lost 1 base, and 18 bases lay between the germline ends. Germline lookup yields CDR1 MDHEN and CDR2 SYDVKM. The CDR3 loop reads CASTRVGRVGTDTQYF. In DNA form, the CDR3 reads TGTGCCAGCACCCGGGTTGGGCGGGTTGGCACAGATACGCAGTATTTT.

This clonotype has ten or more counts. The chain employs TRBV6-2 or TRBV6-3 and TRBJ2-3; 8 bases are a match to TRBD2. With V trimmed by 2 bases and J by 2 bases, 6 bases remained unmatched. The CDR3 sequence is 16 residues long. Germline V lookup: CDR1 MNHEY, CDR2 SVGEGT. The CDR3 protein is CASSYRQREPTDTQYF. The CDR3 bases are TGTGCCAGCAGTTACAGGCAGCGGGAGCCCACAGATACGCAGTATTTT.

This clonotype was seen a few times. The CDR3 here is CASSLREVTEAFF. CDR3 DNA: TGTGCCAGCAGCTTAAGGGAGGTCACTGAAGCTTTCTTT. The chain carries TRBV7-2 and TRBJ1-1; D gene uncertain. The CDR3 has 13 amino acids. V was pared by 2 bases and J by 4 bases, with 8 bases between. Looked up from germline, CDR1 is SGHTA and CDR2 is FQGNSA.

This clonotype came up many times. The J gene is TRBJ1-3, the V gene TRBV28; TRBD1 is a possible D gene (6 bases). The CDR3 loop spans 15 amino acids. CDR1 is MDHEN, CDR2 SYDVKM, per germline. Trimming cost V 3 bases and J 8 bases, with 17 bases left between them. The CDR3 DNA is TGTGCCAGCAGTTTTAGCCAGGGGTCTAGCCACACCATATATTTT. Residues: CASSFSQGSSHTIYF.

The chain is built from TRBV5-5 and TRBJ2-2; D is undetermined. The CDR3 is made up of 16 amino acids. V lost 0 bases and J lost 0, with 9 bases in between. Germline V gene lookup returns CDR1 SGHKS and CDR2 YYEKEE (reference sequence). This chain's CDR3 is CASSLVAPTNTGELFF. In DNA, the CDR3 is TGTGCCAGCAGCTTGGTGGCGCCCACGAACACCGGGGAGCTGTTTTTT.